This entry lists 9 T cell receptor beta chains sequenced from one sample in a study of technical replicates of blood from a handful of donors. The method was immunoSEQ multiplex PCR; TCRdb's version includes in-frame clones alone and lacks a portion of them. Of around 63,000 clones listed, 95% to 98% are singletons. Sequenced sample: T cells isolated from PBMCs. These receptors were collected from a human donor in good health.

This clone came up once. The gene calls are TRBV18 and TRBJ2-3; a possible D gene is TRBD2 (6 bases). Trimming removed 3 bases from V and 2 bases from J, with 12 bases in between. Germline loops: CDR1 KGHSH, CDR2 LQKENI. The CDR3 has 15 amino acids. This CDR3 is CASSPGGLSTDTQYF. The CDR3 DNA reads as TGTGCCAGCTCACCGGGAGGACTTTCCACAGATACGCAGTATTTT.

This sequence joins TRBV28 and TRBJ2-7, with 12 bases identical to TRBD2. Germline V CDR1 and CDR2: MDHEN, SYDVKM. CDR3 length: 13 amino acids. The V and J ends lost 1 base and 12 bases, in that order; junction bases with no gene match: 4. As DNA, the CDR3 is TGTGCCAGCAGTTTATCTACTAGCGGGGGGATGTACTTC. It yields the protein CASSLSTSGGMYF.

The V and J genes are TRBV14 and TRBJ2-1; 7 bases fit TRBD1. There are 15 residues in the CDR3. J lost 0 bases, V lost 4 bases, and 3 bases had no gene match. Germline CDR1 SGHDN, CDR2 FVKESK. CDR3 sequence (DNA): TGTGCCAGCAGCCCCAGGGGGAGCTCCTACAATGAGCAGTTCTTC. Its translation: CASSPRGSSYNEQFF.

The chain combines TRBV27 with TRBJ1-1, with a tentative D call TRBD1 (6 bases). With 11 bases removed from V and 2 bases from J, the gap between germline ends came to 15 bases. CDR3 length: 13 residues. Germline loops: CDR1 MNHEY, CDR2 SMNVEV (reference sequence). The CDR3: CAVSSTGNTEAFF. In DNA form, the CDR3 reads TGTGCCGTATCCTCGACAGGCAACACTGAAGCTTTCTTT.

This chain joins TRBV29-1 and TRBJ1-4, with D possibly being TRBD1 (6 bases). CDR3 length: 13 amino acids. Trimming left V 2 bases short and J 6 bases short, with 10 bases between. Germline loops: CDR1 SQVTM, CDR2 ANQGSEA. In DNA form, the CDR3 reads TGCAGCGTTGAAACAGGGCATGATGAAAAACTGTTTTTT. Its translation is CSVETGHDEKLFF.

This sequence joins TRBV6-1 and TRBJ2-2; D is unclear. The CDR3 sequence is 16 residues long. CDR1 MNHNS and CDR2 SASEGT come from the germline V gene. Between the trimmed V and J ends, which lost 2 bases and 4 bases, there was a span of 14 bases. The CDR3 region is CASSELAGSGTGELFF. CDR3 nucleotides: TGTGCCAGCAGTGAATTGGCTGGGTCGGGCACCGGGGAGCTGTTTTTT.

This clone was recorded only once. The V and J genes are TRBV7-6 and TRBJ1-4; TRBD1 is a possible D gene (5 bases). The CDR3 length is 14 residues. Germline V gives CDR1 SGHVS, CDR2 FNYEAQ. V was pared by 2 bases and J by 2 bases, with 6 bases between. CDR3 coding DNA: TGTGCCAGCAGCTTAAGACAGACTAATGAAAAACTGTTTTTT. Protein product: CASSLRQTNEKLFF.

This rearrangement joins TRBV12-5 to TRBJ2-7, with unresolved D. V was pared by 8 bases and J by 3 bases, with 11 bases between. CDR1 is LGHNT, CDR2 FRNRAP, per germline. CDR3 length equals 12 residues. The CDR3 here is CASCEQNYEQYF. The CDR3 DNA follows: TGTGCTAGTTGCGAACAGAACTACGAGCAGTACTTC.

The rearrangement uses TRBV6-1 and TRBJ2-7; tentatively, D is TRBD1 (6 bases). V lost 6 bases and J 6 bases, leaving 21 bases between the germline ends. The germline CDR1 and CDR2 sequences are MNHNS and SASEGT. This CDR3 has 15 residues. The CDR3 spells CASSQQGIFVSEQYF. DNA for the CDR3: TGTGCCAGCAGCCAACAGGGTATTTTTGTCTCCGAGCAGTACTTC.